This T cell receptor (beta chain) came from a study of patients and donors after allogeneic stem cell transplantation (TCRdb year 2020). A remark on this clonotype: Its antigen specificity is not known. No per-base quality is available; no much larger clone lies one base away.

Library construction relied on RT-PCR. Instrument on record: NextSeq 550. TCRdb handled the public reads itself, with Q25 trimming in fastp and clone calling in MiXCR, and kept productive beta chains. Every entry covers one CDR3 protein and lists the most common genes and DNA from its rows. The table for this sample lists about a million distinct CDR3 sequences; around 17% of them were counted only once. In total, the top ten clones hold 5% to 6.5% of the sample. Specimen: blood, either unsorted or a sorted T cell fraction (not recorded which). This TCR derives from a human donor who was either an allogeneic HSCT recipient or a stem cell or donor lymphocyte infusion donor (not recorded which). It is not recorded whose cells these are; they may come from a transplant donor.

The CDR3 protein sequence reads: CASSPGQGSYYEQYF. Here is the DNA: TGCGCCAGCAGCCCCGGACAGGGGTCCTATTACGAGCAGTACTTC. The receptor chain draws on TRBV4-1 and TRBJ2-7; a stretch of 9 junction bases matches TRBD1. The germline V gene provides CDR1 MGHRA and CDR2 YSYEKL. The CDR3, from cysteine to phenylalanine, totals 15 residues. Only CDR3 DNA is held: 45 bases, read in frame from base 1. Trimming takes 4 bases off V and 4 bases off J; junction bases not matched to a gene: 8.